This T cell receptor (beta chain) was recovered during a study of shared clonotypes between healthy human individuals. Study observations and caveats: Shared clonotypes: about 4.6% naive CD4, 3.5% to 4% naive CD8, around 2.2% memory CD4, under 0.45% memory CD8. It was only blood that was sampled, and tissue repertoires likely differ.

Of note for this clone: Antigen: not known.

Germline V gene lookup returns CDR1 SGHRS and CDR2 YFSETQ. This CDR3 has 14 residues. V was trimmed by 1 base and J by 6 bases, leaving 11 bases between them. At a deep level, the assay was run. The method was immunoSEQ multiplex PCR; TCRdb's version includes in-frame clones alone and lacks a portion of them. The sample includes approximately 2.1 million clones, 80% to 95% of them seen just once. The rearrangement links TRBV5-1 to TRBJ2-1; unclear D gene. Input material: naive CD4+ T cells from PBMCs. Stated subset: CD45RA+ positively selected. This TCR came from a man between 18 and 29 years old in good health. Some clones in this sample may be carry-over from other donors' samples. DNA of the CDR3: TGCGCCAGCAGCTTGACCCCCTCCATCAATGAGCAGTTCTTC. Translation: CASSLTPSINEQFF.